This is a list of T cell receptor beta chains from one sample in a study of blood T cells in healthy people across ages. TCRdb redid the calling of the 5' RACE reads with MiXCR, one entry per CDR3 protein. The table shows about 970,000 distinct CDR3 sequences, with roughly half occurring only once. Sequencing was done on a sample of blood. The receptors derive from a woman in her sixties or seventies in good health. CDR3s include the opening cysteine and the closing phenylalanine or tryptophan. A D gene is named only where the DNA matches it firmly. Size values are once, few and many counts, or a class for expanded clones, and some rows have none.

d_call,v_call,j_call,clone_size,cdr3_aa,cdr3_nt
TRBD2,TRBV27,TRBJ2-3,.,CASQAFPAGGPGTQYF,TGTGCCAGCCAGGCGTTCCCAGCGGGAGGGCCTGGTACGCAGTATTTT
.,TRBV28,TRBJ2-5,.,CASSSAGTPAHNEQYF,TGTGCCAGCAGTTCCGCCGGGACGCCTGCCCACAATGAGCAGTACTTC
.,TRBV5-1,TRBJ2-3,.,CASSLLRETDTQYF,TGCGCCAGCAGCTTGCTACGGGAGACAGATACGCAGTATTTT
TRBD2,TRBV7-9,TRBJ2-5,.,CASSLALGLAGGETQYF,TGTGCCAGCAGCTTAGCGCTGGGACTAGCGGGGGGAGAGACCCAGTACTTC
.,TRBV28,TRBJ2-6,.,CASSKWGPGANVLTF,TGTGCCAGCAGTAAATGGGGGCCTGGGGCCAACGTCCTGACTTTC
TRBD1,TRBV6-2/TRBV6-3,TRBJ2-7,.,CASQDRPHEQYF,TGTGCCAGCCAGGACAGGCCCCACGAGCAGTACTTC
.,TRBV10-3,TRBJ2-5,.,CAISRGTEETQYF,TGTGCCATCAGTCGCGGTACGGAAGAGACCCAGTACTTC
.,TRBV10-3,TRBJ2-7,.,CAISVGAAYEQYF,TGTGCCATCAGTGTTGGCGCTGCCTACGAGCAGTACTTC
.,TRBV28,TRBJ2-3,few,CASTALTDTQYF,TGTGCCAGCACGGCTCTCACAGATACGCAGTATTTT
.,TRBV7-9,TRBJ2-1,.,CASSRRRDEQFF,TGTGCCAGCAGCCGAAGACGAGATGAGCAGTTCTTC
.,TRBV4-3,TRBJ1-1,once,CASSQVRGRAFF,TGCGCCAGCAGCCAAGTTAGAGGTCGAGCTTTCTTT
.,TRBV7-7,TRBJ2-5,.,CASSLNGHQETQYF,TGTGCCAGCAGCTTGAATGGCCACCAAGAGACCCAGTACTTC
.,TRBV6-2/TRBV6-3,TRBJ1-6,.,CASSSRRVNSPLHF,TGTGCCAGCAGTTCACGAAGAGTTAATTCACCCCTCCACTTT
TRBD1,TRBV7-2,TRBJ1-5,few,CASSLQGAVSMPQHF,TGTGCCAGCAGCTTACAGGGGGCGGTTTCGATGCCCCAGCATTTT
TRBD1,TRBV5-5,TRBJ2-5,.,CASSAGTGDQETQYF,TGTGCCAGCAGCGCTGGGACAGGGGACCAAGAGACCCAGTACTTC
TRBD2,TRBV7-9,TRBJ2-3,few,CASRIAGGDTQYF,TGTGCCAGCAGAATAGCGGGAGGGGATACGCAGTATTTT
.,TRBV12-3/TRBV12-4,TRBJ1-2,.,CASSLYGGDGYTF,TGTGCCAGCAGTTTATATGGGGGAGATGGCTACACCTTC
TRBD2,TRBV19,TRBJ2-4,once,CASSRLAGGPDIQYF,TGTGCCAGTAGTCGACTAGCGGGAGGGCCAGACATTCAGTACTTC
.,TRBV29-1,TRBJ2-5,.,CSARDTLLGQYF,TGCAGCGCCCGGGACACGCTATTAGGGCAGTACTTC
TRBD1,TRBV20-1,TRBJ2-5,.,CSADSGQGTETQYF,TGCAGTGCCGATTCTGGACAGGGTACAGAGACCCAGTACTTC
.,TRBV20-1,TRBJ1-6,.,CSVLGGGNSPLHF,TGCAGTGTCCTAGGGGGAGGTAATTCACCCCTCCACTTT
.,TRBV6-5,TRBJ2-3,few,CASNPSTHRSPDTQYF,TGTGCCAGCAACCCAAGCACTCACAGGTCCCCAGATACGCAGTATTTT
TRBD1,TRBV9,TRBJ2-3,.,CASSTGTGKAQYF,TGTGCCAGCAGCACGGGGACAGGCAAGGCGCAGTATTTT
TRBD1,TRBV6-6,TRBJ2-1,.,CASKPGQGRYEQFF,TGTGCCAGCAAACCTGGACAGGGAAGGTATGAGCAGTTCTTC
.,TRBV9,TRBJ2-2,.,CASSVDYSQRATGELFF,TGTGCCAGCAGCGTAGATTACAGTCAGAGGGCCACCGGGGAGCTGTTTTTT
.,TRBV6-5,TRBJ2-7,few,CASRRGGVALYYEQYF,TGTGCCAGCAGGAGGGGTGGTGTAGCTCTATACTACGAGCAGTACTTC
.,TRBV3-1,TRBJ1-4,.,CASSQVARFGLFF,TGTGCCAGCAGCCAAGTAGCAAGGTTCGGACTGTTTTTT
.,TRBV12-3/TRBV12-4,TRBJ2-7,few,CASSFLRGTYEQYF,TGTGCCAGCAGTTTTCTAAGGGGAACCTACGAGCAGTACTTC
TRBD2,TRBV20-1,TRBJ2-7,.,CSAQLAGRYEQYF,TGCAGTGCTCAACTAGCGGGACGCTACGAGCAGTACTTC
.,TRBV29-1,TRBJ2-3,.,CSVEGLDTQYF,TGCAGCGTTGAAGGGTTGGATACGCAGTATTTT
TRBD2,TRBV13,TRBJ2-5,.,CASSHTGTSGESQETQYF,TGTGCCAGCAGCCATACCGGGACTAGCGGGGAAAGCCAAGAGACCCAGTACTTC
TRBD2,TRBV13,TRBJ2-7,.,CASSLGASGYYEQYF,TGTGCCAGCAGCTTAGGGGCTAGCGGCTACTACGAGCAGTACTTC
.,TRBV3-1,TRBJ2-7,.,CASSQSLHEQYF,TGTGCCAGCAGCCAGAGTCTCCACGAGCAGTACTTC
.,TRBV20-1,TRBJ2-5,few,CSARDSASFREQYF,TGCAGTGCTAGAGATAGTGCCTCCTTTAGGGAGCAGTACTTC
TRBD2,TRBV11-2,TRBJ2-1,.,CASRPLAGRHNEQFF,TGTGCCAGCAGACCGCTAGCGGGAAGGCACAATGAGCAGTTCTTC
TRBD1,TRBV18,TRBJ2-5,.,CASSPPLGQGPSYEQCF,TGTGCCAGCTCACCACCGCTGGGACAGGGGCCTTCCTACGAGCAGTGCTTC
.,TRBV20-1,TRBJ2-4,.,CSARRGGLGDTQYF,TGCAGTGCCCGAAGAGGCGGGCTCGGGGACACTCAGTACTTC
TRBD2,TRBV9,TRBJ2-5,few,CASSASSGRVQETQYF,TGTGCCAGCAGCGCTTCTAGCGGGAGGGTTCAAGAGACCCAGTACTTC
TRBD1,TRBV4-1,TRBJ2-7,few,CASSQDYRGFYEQYF,TGCGCCAGCAGCCAAGATTACAGGGGATTCTACGAGCAGTACTTC
.,TRBV14,TRBJ2-4,.,CASSLDGTDPQQYF,TGTGCCAGCAGCCTAGACGGGACGGACCCTCAGCAGTACTTC
.,TRBV12-3/TRBV12-4,TRBJ2-5,.,CASSPQTGLQETQYF,TGTGCCAGCAGTCCCCAGACAGGTCTTCAAGAGACCCAGTACTTC